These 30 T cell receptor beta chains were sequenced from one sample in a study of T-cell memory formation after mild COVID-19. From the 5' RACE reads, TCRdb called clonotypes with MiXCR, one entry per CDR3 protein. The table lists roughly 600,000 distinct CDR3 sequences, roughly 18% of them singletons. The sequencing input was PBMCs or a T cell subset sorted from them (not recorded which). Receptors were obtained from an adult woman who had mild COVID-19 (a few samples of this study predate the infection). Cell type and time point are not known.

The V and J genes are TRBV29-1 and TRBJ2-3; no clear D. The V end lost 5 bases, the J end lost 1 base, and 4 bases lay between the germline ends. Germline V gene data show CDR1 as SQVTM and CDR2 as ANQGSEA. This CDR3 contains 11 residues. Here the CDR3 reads CSVLGTDTQYF. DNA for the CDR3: TGCAGCGTTCTTGGCACAGATACGCAGTATTTT.

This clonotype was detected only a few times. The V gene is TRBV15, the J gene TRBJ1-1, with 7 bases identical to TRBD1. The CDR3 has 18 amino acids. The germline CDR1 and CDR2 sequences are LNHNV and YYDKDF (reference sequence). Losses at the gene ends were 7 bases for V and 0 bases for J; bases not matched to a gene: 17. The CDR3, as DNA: TGTGCCACCAATCATCTTCGGCCGGCAGGGGGGGTGAACACTGAAGCTTTCTTT. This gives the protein CATNHLRPAGGVNTEAFF. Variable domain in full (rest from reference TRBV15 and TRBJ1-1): DAMVIQNPRYQVTQFGKPVTLSCSQTLNHNVMYWYQQKSSQAPKLLFHYYDKDFNNEADTPDNFQSRRPNTSFCFLDIRSPGLGDTAMYLCATNHLRPAGGVNTEAFFGQGTRLTVV.

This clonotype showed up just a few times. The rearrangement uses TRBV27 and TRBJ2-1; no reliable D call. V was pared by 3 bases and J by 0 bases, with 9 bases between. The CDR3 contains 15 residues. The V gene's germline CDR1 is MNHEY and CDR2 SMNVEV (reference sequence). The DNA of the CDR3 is TGTGCCAGCAGTTTGGAATTTAGCTCCTACAATGAGCAGTTCTTC. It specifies CASSLEFSSYNEQFF.

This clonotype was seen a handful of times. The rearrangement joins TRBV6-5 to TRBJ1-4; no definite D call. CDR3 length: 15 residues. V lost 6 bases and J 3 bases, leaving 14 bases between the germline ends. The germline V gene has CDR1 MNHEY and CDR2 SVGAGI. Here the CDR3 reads CASRTRVGANEKLFF. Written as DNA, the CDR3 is TGTGCCAGCAGGACCCGGGTCGGGGCTAATGAAAAACTGTTTTTT.

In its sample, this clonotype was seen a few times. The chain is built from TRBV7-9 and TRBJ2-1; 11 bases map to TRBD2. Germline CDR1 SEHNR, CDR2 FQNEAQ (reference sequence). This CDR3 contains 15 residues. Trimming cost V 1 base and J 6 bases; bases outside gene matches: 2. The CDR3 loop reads CASSLGSGRVNEQFF. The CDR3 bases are TGTGCCAGCAGCTTAGGTAGCGGGAGGGTCAATGAGCAGTTCTTC.

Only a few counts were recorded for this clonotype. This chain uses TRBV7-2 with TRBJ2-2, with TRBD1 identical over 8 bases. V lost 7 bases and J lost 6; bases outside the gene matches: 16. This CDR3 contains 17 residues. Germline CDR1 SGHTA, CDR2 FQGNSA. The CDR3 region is CASINRPDRDHAGELFF. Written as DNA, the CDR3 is TGTGCCAGCATCAACCGCCCGGACAGGGATCATGCCGGGGAGCTGTTTTTT.

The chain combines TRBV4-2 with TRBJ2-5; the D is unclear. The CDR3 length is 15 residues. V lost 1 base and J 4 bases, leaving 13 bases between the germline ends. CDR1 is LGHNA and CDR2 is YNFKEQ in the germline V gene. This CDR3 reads CASSQAKRSRETQYF. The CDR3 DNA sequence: TGTGCCAGCAGCCAAGCGAAACGTTCAAGAGAGACCCAGTACTTC.

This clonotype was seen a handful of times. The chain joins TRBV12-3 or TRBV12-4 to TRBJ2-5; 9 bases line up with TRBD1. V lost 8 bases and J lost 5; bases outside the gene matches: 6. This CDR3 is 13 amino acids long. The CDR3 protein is CASGWDRVETQYF. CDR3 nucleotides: TGTGCCAGCGGATGGGACAGGGTCGAGACCCAGTACTTC.

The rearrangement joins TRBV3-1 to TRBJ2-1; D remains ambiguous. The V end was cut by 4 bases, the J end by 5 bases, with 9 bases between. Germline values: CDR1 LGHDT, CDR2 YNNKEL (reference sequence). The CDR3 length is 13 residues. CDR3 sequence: CASSLRADNEQFF. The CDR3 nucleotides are TGTGCCAGCAGCCTACGGGCTGACAATGAGCAGTTCTTC.

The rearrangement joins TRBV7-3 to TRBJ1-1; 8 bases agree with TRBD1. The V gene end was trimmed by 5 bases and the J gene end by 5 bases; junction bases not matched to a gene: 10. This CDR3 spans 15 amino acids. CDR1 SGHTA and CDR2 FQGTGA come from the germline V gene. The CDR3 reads CASSGQTTGATEAFF. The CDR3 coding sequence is TGTGCCAGCAGCGGCCAGACGACAGGGGCAACTGAAGCTTTCTTT.

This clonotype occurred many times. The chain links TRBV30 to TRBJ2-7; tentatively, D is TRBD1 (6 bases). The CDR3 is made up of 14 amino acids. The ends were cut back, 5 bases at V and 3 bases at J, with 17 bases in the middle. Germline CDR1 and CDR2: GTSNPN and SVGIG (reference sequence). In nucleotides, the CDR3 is TGTGCCTGGCAACCTGGGAGACAGGACTACGAGCAGTACTTC. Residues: CAWQPGRQDYEQYF.

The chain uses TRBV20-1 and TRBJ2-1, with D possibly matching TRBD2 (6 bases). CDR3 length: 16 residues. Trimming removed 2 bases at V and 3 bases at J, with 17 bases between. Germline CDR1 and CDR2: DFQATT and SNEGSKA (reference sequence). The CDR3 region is CSARPAGGTVYNEQFF. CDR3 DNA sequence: TGCAGTGCTAGACCCGCCGGCGGGACTGTCTACAATGAGCAGTTCTTC.

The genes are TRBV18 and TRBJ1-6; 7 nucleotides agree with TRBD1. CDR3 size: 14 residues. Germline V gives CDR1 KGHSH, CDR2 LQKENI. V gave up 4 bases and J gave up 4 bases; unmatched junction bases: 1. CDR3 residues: CASSRDSYNSPLHF. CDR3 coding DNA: TGTGCCAGCTCACGGGACAGTTATAATTCACCCCTCCACTTT.

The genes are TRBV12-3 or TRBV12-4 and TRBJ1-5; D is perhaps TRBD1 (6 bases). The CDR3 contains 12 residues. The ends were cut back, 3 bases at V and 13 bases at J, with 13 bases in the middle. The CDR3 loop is CASSFAGARQHF. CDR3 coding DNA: TGTGCCAGCAGTTTCGCGGGGGCGCGTCAGCATTTT.

The CDR3 region has the DNA TGTGCCAGCAGTGAAGCTGCTAGCGGTACCTCCTACGAGCAGTACTTC. As protein: CASSEAASGTSYEQYF. This chain connects TRBV6-1 to TRBJ2-7; 7 bases map to TRBD2. CDR3 length: 16 residues. The V and J ends lost 0 bases and 0 bases, in that order; junction bases with no gene match: 5. Per germline, CDR1 MNHNS and CDR2 SASEGT.

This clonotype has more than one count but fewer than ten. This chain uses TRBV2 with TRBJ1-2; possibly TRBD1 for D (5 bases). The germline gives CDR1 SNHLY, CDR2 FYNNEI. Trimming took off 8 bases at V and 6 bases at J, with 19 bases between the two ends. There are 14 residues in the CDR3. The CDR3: CASSKTPAGNGYTF. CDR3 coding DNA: TGTGCCAGCTCTAAGACTCCGGCAGGGAATGGCTACACCTTC.

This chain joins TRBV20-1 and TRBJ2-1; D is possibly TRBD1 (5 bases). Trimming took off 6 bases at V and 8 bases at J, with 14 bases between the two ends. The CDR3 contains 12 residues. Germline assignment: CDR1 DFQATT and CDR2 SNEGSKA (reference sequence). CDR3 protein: CSASLGADEQFF. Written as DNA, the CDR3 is TGCAGTGCATCTCTAGGGGCGGATGAGCAGTTCTTC.

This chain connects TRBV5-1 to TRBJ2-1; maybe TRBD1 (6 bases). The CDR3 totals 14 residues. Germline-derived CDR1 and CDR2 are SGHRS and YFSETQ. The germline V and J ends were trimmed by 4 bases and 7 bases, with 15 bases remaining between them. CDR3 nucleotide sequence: TGCGCCAGCAGCCCCGGGACACCGCAGAATGAGCAGTTCTTC. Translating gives CASSPGTPQNEQFF.

CDR3 amino acids: CASSHTGQGGSYNEQFF. CDR3 coding DNA: TGTGCCAGCAGCCATACCGGACAGGGCGGCTCCTACAATGAGCAGTTCTTC. This chain links TRBV7-6 with TRBJ2-1; 8 bases agree with TRBD1. The trim removed 5 bases at V and 0 bases at J, leaving 9 bases unmatched. Germline loops: CDR1 SGHVS, CDR2 FNYEAQ. The CDR3 runs to 17 residues.

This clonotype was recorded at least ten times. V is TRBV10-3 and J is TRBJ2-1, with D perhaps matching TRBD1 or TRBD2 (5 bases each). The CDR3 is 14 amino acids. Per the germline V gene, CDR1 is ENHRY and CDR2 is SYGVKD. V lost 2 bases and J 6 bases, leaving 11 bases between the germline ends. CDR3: CAISEPGTTNEQFF. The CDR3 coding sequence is TGTGCCATCAGTGAGCCTGGGACCACCAATGAGCAGTTCTTC.

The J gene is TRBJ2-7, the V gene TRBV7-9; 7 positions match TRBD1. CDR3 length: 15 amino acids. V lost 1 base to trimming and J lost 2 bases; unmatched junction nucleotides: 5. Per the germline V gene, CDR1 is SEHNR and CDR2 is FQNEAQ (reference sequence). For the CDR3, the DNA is TGTGCCAGCAGCTTAGATGACAGGGTAGCCTACGAGCAGTACTTC. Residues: CASSLDDRVAYEQYF. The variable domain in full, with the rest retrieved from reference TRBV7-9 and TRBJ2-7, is DTGVSQNPRHKITKRGQNVTFRCDPISEHNRLYWYRQTLGQGPEFLTYFQNEAQLEKSRLLSDRFSAERPKGSFSTLEIQRTEQGDSAMYLCASSLDDRVAYEQYFGPGTRLTVT.

The CDR3 is CASSLSRTPSSYNEQFF. CDR3 nucleotide sequence: TGTGCCAGCAGTTTAAGCAGGACACCGAGCTCCTACAATGAGCAGTTCTTC. The genes are TRBV12-3 or TRBV12-4 and TRBJ2-1; tentative D call: TRBD1 (5 bases). The CDR3 length is 17 residues. Trimming left V 2 bases short and J 0 bases short, with 14 bases between.

This CDR3 is CSVEETQETQYF. CDR3 bases: TGCAGCGTTGAAGAAACACAAGAGACCCAGTACTTC. This chain joins TRBV29-1 and TRBJ2-5; no reliable D call. CDR1 SQVTM and CDR2 ANQGSEA come from the germline V gene. V lost 0 bases and J 2 bases, leaving 4 bases between the germline ends. This CDR3 has 12 amino acids.

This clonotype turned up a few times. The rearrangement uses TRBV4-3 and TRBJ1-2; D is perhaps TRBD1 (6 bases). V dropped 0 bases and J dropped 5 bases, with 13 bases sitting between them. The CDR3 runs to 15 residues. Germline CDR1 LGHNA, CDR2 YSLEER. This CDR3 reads CASSQDGTGWYGYTF. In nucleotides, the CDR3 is TGCGCCAGCAGCCAAGACGGAACAGGGTGGTATGGCTACACCTTC.

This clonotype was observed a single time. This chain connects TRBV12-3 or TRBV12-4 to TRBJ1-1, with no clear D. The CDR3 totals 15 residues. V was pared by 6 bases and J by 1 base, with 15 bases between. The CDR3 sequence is CASRHPLGENTEAFF. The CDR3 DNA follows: TGTGCCAGCAGGCATCCCCTTGGGGAGAACACTGAAGCTTTCTTT.

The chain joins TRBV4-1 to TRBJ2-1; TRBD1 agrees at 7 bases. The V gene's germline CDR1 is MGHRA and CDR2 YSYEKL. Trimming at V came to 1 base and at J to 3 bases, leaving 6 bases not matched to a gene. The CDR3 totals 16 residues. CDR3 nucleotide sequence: TGCGCCAGCAGCCAAGCGACAGGGACCTTCTACAATGAGCAGTTCTTC. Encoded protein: CASSQATGTFYNEQFF.

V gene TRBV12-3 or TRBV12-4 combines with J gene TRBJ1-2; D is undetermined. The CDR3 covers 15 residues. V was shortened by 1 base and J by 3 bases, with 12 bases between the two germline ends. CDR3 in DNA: TGTGCCAGCAGTTTAGGGGGAGGGAACTACTATGGCTACACCTTC. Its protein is CASSLGGGNYYGYTF.

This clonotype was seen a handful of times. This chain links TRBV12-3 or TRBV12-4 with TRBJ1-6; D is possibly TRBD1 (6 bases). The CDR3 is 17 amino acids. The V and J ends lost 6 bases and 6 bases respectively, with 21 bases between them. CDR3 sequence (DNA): TGTGCCAGCAGCCCCCTGTTGGGGGGGCGAGGTAATTCACCCCTCCACTTT. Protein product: CASSPLLGGRGNSPLHF.

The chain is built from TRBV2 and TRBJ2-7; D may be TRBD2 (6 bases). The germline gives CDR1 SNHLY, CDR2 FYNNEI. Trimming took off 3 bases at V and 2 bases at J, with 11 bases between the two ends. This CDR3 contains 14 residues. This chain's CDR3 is CASSDGGLTYEQYF. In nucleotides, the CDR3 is TGTGCCAGCAGTGATGGGGGACTGACCTACGAGCAGTACTTC.

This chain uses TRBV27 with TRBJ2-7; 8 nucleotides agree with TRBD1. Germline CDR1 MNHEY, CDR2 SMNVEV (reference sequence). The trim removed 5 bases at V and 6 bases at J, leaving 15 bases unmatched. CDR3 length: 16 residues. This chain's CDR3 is CASSPRFSLTGGEQYF. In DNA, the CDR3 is TGTGCCAGCAGTCCCCGCTTTAGCCTAACAGGGGGCGAGCAGTACTTC.